Below are 6 T cell receptor beta chains sequenced from a single sample in a study of T cells in Graves' hyperthyroidism and ophthalmopathy. Researchers amplified the TCR beta CDR3 regions from RNA transcripts. The TCR CDR3 first-round RT-PCR relied on the HTBI primer set. TCRdb analysed the multiplex PCR reads with MiXCR anew, one entry per CDR3 protein. This sample yields more than 600,000 distinct CDR3 sequences, of which roughly 15% are seen a single time; 8.4% belongs to the top ten. The sample comprised blood. Receptor source: a man between 18 and 35 years old with Graves' hyperthyroidism.

In its sample, this clonotype was seen many times. This chain connects TRBV28 to TRBJ2-5; 7 bases are a match to TRBD2. CDR1 and CDR2 from the germline V gene are MDHEN and SYDVKM. J was trimmed by 10 bases and V by 3 bases; bases with no gene match: 11. The CDR3 runs to 14 residues. For the CDR3, the DNA is TGTGCCAGCAGTTTGTGGTCCACCGGGAGGTACCAGTACTTC. It is translated as CASSLWSTGRYQYF.

The V gene is TRBV27, the J gene TRBJ2-2, with 11 bases fitting TRBD2. This CDR3 comprises 17 residues. Trimming cost V 2 bases and J 2 bases; bases outside gene matches: 4. The germline CDR1 and CDR2 sequences are MNHEY and SMNVEV (reference sequence). Written as DNA, the CDR3 is TGTGCCAGCAGTTTAAGGGGACTAGCGGATAACACCGGGGAGCTGTTTTTT. Translated, it gives CASSLRGLADNTGELFF.

At least ten counts were recorded for this clonotype. This chain connects TRBV12-3 or TRBV12-4 to TRBJ1-1; D unclear. The CDR3 extends over 15 amino acids. Trimming took 5 bases from V and 2 from J, leaving 15 bases between them. The CDR3 reads CASSEGMLGNTEAFF. In DNA, the CDR3 is TGTGCCAGCAGTGAGGGAATGCTGGGAAACACTGAAGCTTTCTTT.

This clonotype showed up just a few times. The chain carries TRBV29-1 and TRBJ1-4; D unclear. This CDR3 region has 11 residues. Germline values: CDR1 SQVTM, CDR2 ANQGSEA. Trimming removed 7 bases at V and 8 bases at J, with 11 bases between. This CDR3 is CSARRGEKLFF. The CDR3 DNA is TGCAGCGCCCGACGTGGCGAAAAACTGTTTTTT.

This clonotype has at least ten counts. The chain has TRBV6-2 or TRBV6-3 and TRBJ2-5; 7 positions match TRBD1. V lost 0 bases, J lost 2 bases, and 3 bases stayed unmatched. This CDR3 has 15 amino acids. Germline CDR1 reads MNHEY; CDR2 reads SVGEGT. CDR3 in amino acids: CASSYSSDRQETQYF. For the CDR3, the DNA is TGTGCCAGCAGTTACTCGTCGGACAGGCAAGAGACCCAGTACTTC.

Remarks on this clonotype: This may arise from a read error, as a much more abundant clone is one base away. The rearrangement joins TRBV20-1 to TRBJ1-5; TRBD1 is a possible D gene (5 bases). Deletions cut 7 bases from V and 6 bases from J, with 16 bases between. Germline CDR1 DFQATT, CDR2 SNEGSKA (reference sequence). The CDR3 has 13 residues. Written as DNA, the CDR3 is TGCAGTGTACTCTATCCAGGGAGTCAGCCCCAGCATTTT. Protein product: CSVLYPGSQPQHF.